The next 32 T cell receptor beta chains were all read from a single sample in a study of regulatory T cells in long-lasting Graves disease. The time point is: persistent/refractory GD, antithyroid drugs over 5 years with positive TRAb. From RNA extracted from PBMCs, the TCR library was made. The TCR beta library used iRepertoire HTBI primers with Arm-PCR amplification of CDR3. TCRdb passed the multiplex PCR reads through MiXCR, listing each CDR3 protein once. The sample holds around 400,000 distinct CDR3 sequences; around 24% are singletons and the top ten take about a quarter. Source: peripheral blood mononuclear cells (PBMCs), taken when the disease was refractory, from a patient treated with antithyroid drugs. The origin of the receptors is a female donor with Graves disease.

This clonotype was counted between two and nine times. This chain uses TRBV7-3 with TRBJ2-2; D uncertain. The CDR3 runs to 13 residues. Germline V gene data show CDR1 as SGHTA and CDR2 as FQGTGA. Trimming shortened V by 2 bases and J by 7 bases, and 8 bases separated the two germline ends. CDR3 nucleotides: TGTGCCAGCAGCTTACCCGTAGTCGGGGAGCTGTTTTTT. Translation gives CASSLPVVGELFF.

A word on this clonotype: An end of the junction differs from the germline gene, which may be a read error. The V and J genes are TRBV12-3 or TRBV12-4 and TRBJ2-2; 12 bases fit TRBD2. This CDR3 has 17 residues. The CDR3 coding sequence is TGTGCCAGCAACCCCGGGACTAGCGGGCCGAACAACGGGGAGCTGTTTTTT. This gives the protein CASNPGTSGPNNGELFF.

Only a few counts were recorded for this clonotype. A much larger clone is a single base away; this may be a read error. The J gene is TRBJ1-1, the V gene TRBV5-1; TRBD1 aligns across 7 bases. V was pared by 0 bases and J by 1 base, with 3 bases of the junction left unmatched. CDR3 size: 15 residues. CDR1 and CDR2 (germline): SGHRS, YFSETQ. The CDR3 nucleotides are TGCGCCAGCAGCTTGGCCGGGACAGAGAACACTGAAGCTTTCTTT. Encoded protein: CASSLAGTENTEAFF.

This clonotype has just a few counts. The rearrangement uses TRBV27 and TRBJ2-7; 9 nucleotides align to TRBD2. The CDR3 spans 15 residues. J was trimmed by 5 bases and V by 3 bases; bases with no gene match: 8. Germline assignment: CDR1 MNHEY and CDR2 SMNVEV (reference sequence). This CDR3 is CASSFWREGRDEQYF. In nucleotides, the CDR3 is TGTGCCAGCAGTTTTTGGCGGGAGGGCCGAGACGAGCAGTACTTC.

Many counts were recorded for this clonotype. The CDR3 nucleotides are TGCAGTGCTAGAGATCCCGGAATTCAAGAGACCCAGTACTTC. Translated, it gives CSARDPGIQETQYF. The rearrangement links TRBV20-1 to TRBJ2-5, with D unclear. This CDR3 contains 14 residues. Trimming removed 0 bases from V and 2 bases from J, with 10 bases in between. Germline lookup yields CDR1 DFQATT and CDR2 SNEGSKA (reference sequence).

The chain couples TRBV3-1 to TRBJ2-2; D may be TRBD1 (5 bases). CDR1 LGHDT and CDR2 YNNKEL come from the germline V gene (reference sequence). CDR3 length equals 17 residues. V lost 2 bases and J lost 2, with 15 bases in between. CDR3 protein: CASSQQGSVKNTGELFF. The CDR3 region has the DNA TGTGCCAGCAGCCAACAGGGATCGGTCAAAAACACCGGGGAGCTGTTTTTT.

Only a few counts were recorded for this clonotype. This chain joins TRBV29-1 and TRBJ2-5; TRBD1 agrees at 10 bases. Germline CDR1 SQVTM, CDR2 ANQGSEA. The CDR3 contains 15 residues. Trimming removed 6 bases from V and 5 bases from J; junction bases left unmatched: 12. The CDR3: CSVAKTGGWRETQYF. CDR3 coding DNA: TGCAGCGTGGCGAAGACAGGGGGCTGGAGGGAGACCCAGTACTTC.

V and J are TRBV20-1 and TRBJ1-2; D unresolved. This CDR3 is built from 12 residues. Trimming stripped 6 bases from V and 0 bases from J, with 8 bases between. Germline assignment: CDR1 DFQATT and CDR2 SNEGSKA (reference sequence). CDR3 region: CSAVQANYGYTF. In DNA, the CDR3 is TGCAGTGCAGTACAAGCTAACTATGGCTACACCTTC.

The chain is built from TRBV4-3 and TRBJ2-7; the D call may be TRBD1 or TRBD2 (5 bases each). The CDR3 contains 16 residues. The ends were cut back, 1 base at V and 6 bases at J, with 19 bases in the middle. Germline V CDR1 and CDR2: LGHNA, YSLEER. The CDR3 reads CASSQALQEVFGEQYF. The CDR3 DNA follows: TGCGCCAGCAGCCAAGCCCTACAGGAGGTGTTCGGCGAGCAGTACTTC.

The chain joins TRBV10-3 to TRBJ2-1, with D possibly TRBD1 on 5 matching bases. From germline, CDR1 is ENHRY and CDR2 SYGVKD. Trimming left V 10 bases short and J 3 bases short, with 13 bases between. This CDR3 contains 13 residues. The CDR3 coding sequence is TGTGCCACCCTAACCGACAGCTACAATGAGCAGTTCTTC. Translated: CATLTDSYNEQFF.

V is TRBV29-1 and J is TRBJ1-1; 9 bases fit TRBD1. Germline CDR1 is SQVTM and CDR2 is ANQGSEA. V lost 5 bases and J lost 1; bases outside the gene matches: 8. This CDR3 is built from 15 residues. CDR3 bases: TGCAGCGTTTCTAAGGAACAGGGGGCGAACACTGAAGCTTTCTTT. It yields the protein CSVSKEQGANTEAFF.

V usage is TRBV7-9 and J usage is TRBJ2-1, with 8 bases lining up with TRBD2. This CDR3 is 15 amino acids long. Germline CDR1 is SEHNR and CDR2 is FQNEAQ (reference sequence). J lost 6 bases, V lost 2 bases, and 6 bases had no gene match. The CDR3 protein is CASSLSGRNFNEQFF. DNA for the CDR3: TGTGCCAGCAGCTTAAGCGGGAGAAATTTCAATGAGCAGTTCTTC.

The chain is built from TRBV19 and TRBJ2-2, with D perhaps assigned TRBD1 or TRBD2 (5 bases each). CDR3 size: 14 residues. Trimming shortened V by 3 bases and J by 5 bases, and 10 bases separated the two germline ends. Germline loops: CDR1 LNHDA, CDR2 SQIVND (reference sequence). CDR3: CASSMGVATGELFF. DNA of the CDR3: TGTGCCAGTAGTATGGGGGTTGCAACCGGGGAGCTGTTTTTT.

Ten or more counts support this clonotype. The chain joins TRBV5-6 to TRBJ2-7; D possibly matches TRBD1 or TRBD2 (7 bases each). Trimming stripped 3 bases from V and 4 bases from J, with 20 bases between. This CDR3 contains 16 residues. Germline CDR1 reads SGHDT; CDR2 reads YYEEEE. The CDR3 region has the DNA TGTGCCAGCAGCTGGGGGGGACAGCCCTCTAGGTACGAGCAGTACTTC. The encoded protein is CASSWGGQPSRYEQYF.

This clonotype was picked up many times. V and J are TRBV28 and TRBJ2-2; D unresolved. The CDR3 consists of 14 residues. CDR1 MDHEN and CDR2 SYDVKM come from the germline V gene. V was shortened by 10 bases and J by 0 bases, with 12 bases between the two germline ends. CDR3 protein: CATDDPTNTGELFF. CDR3 DNA: TGTGCCACTGACGACCCTACGAACACCGGGGAGCTGTTTTTT.

V usage is TRBV10-3 and J usage is TRBJ2-7; possibly TRBD1 for D (6 bases). The CDR3 extends over 14 amino acids. Trimming removed 5 bases at V and 3 bases at J, with 14 bases between. Germline CDR1 ENHRY, CDR2 SYGVKD. The CDR3, as DNA: TGTGCCATCAGTATCGCAGGGACAAACTACGAGCAGTACTTC. Amino acids: CAISIAGTNYEQYF.

This clonotype occurred many times. This chain uses TRBV12-3 or TRBV12-4 with TRBJ2-5; 8 bases are a match to TRBD2. V trimming: 1 base; J trimming: 4 bases; junction bases outside the gene matches: 2. The CDR3 spans 14 residues. The CDR3 loop is CASSLGTSRETQYF. The CDR3 DNA is TGTGCCAGCAGTTTAGGGACTAGCCGAGAGACCCAGTACTTC.

This clonotype was observed many times. The chain is built from TRBV28 and TRBJ1-2; D perhaps matches TRBD1 (5 bases). Per the germline V gene, CDR1 is MDHEN and CDR2 is SYDVKM. The CDR3 is 15 amino acids. Between the trimmed V and J ends, which lost 7 bases and 6 bases, there was a span of 21 bases. The CDR3 loop reads CASTGAYWDLDGYTF. The CDR3 DNA sequence: TGTGCCAGCACCGGGGCATATTGGGATTTGGATGGCTACACCTTC.

This clonotype came up a few times. The chain couples TRBV20-1 to TRBJ1-2; a possible D gene is TRBD1 (5 bases). There are 12 residues in the CDR3. Germline V lookup: CDR1 DFQATT, CDR2 SNEGSKA (reference sequence). CDR3 DNA: TGCAGCGCCCCGGCAGGGCAGTTAGGCTACACCTTC. Translated, it gives CSAPAGQLGYTF.

This clonotype appeared a few times. This rearrangement joins TRBV20-1 to TRBJ2-7, with a tentative D call TRBD2 (6 bases). V lost 6 bases, J lost 6 bases, and 15 bases lay in between. Germline V gene lookup returns CDR1 DFQATT and CDR2 SNEGSKA (reference sequence). The CDR3 spans 12 residues. CDR3 sequence: CSAGRTSTEQYF. The CDR3 DNA sequence: TGCAGTGCGGGACGAACTAGCACCGAGCAGTACTTC.

The V call is TRBV6-1, the J call TRBJ1-2, with 8 bases fitting TRBD1. The length of the CDR3 is 14 residues. Trimming at V came to 2 bases and at J to 6 bases, leaving 5 bases not matched to a gene. In germline, CDR1 is MNHNS, CDR2 SASEGT. The CDR3 DNA follows: TGTGCCAGCAGTGAAAGACAGGGGCTGGATGGCTACACCTTC. Translating gives CASSERQGLDGYTF.

The chain couples TRBV28 to TRBJ2-7; tentatively, D is TRBD1 or TRBD2 (5 bases each). CDR1 is MDHEN, CDR2 SYDVKM, per germline. V gave up 11 bases and J gave up 0 bases, with 17 bases separating them. The CDR3 extends over 14 amino acids. The CDR3 protein is CASSKGRNSYEQYF. For the CDR3, the DNA is TGTGCCTCGAGCAAGGGACGGAACTCCTACGAGCAGTACTTC.

This clonotype was picked up many times. The genes are TRBV24-1 and TRBJ1-4; possibly TRBD1 for D (5 bases). The CDR3 is made up of 14 amino acids. Germline loops: CDR1 KGHDR, CDR2 SFDVKD. Trimming took 4 bases from V and 1 from J, leaving 6 bases between them. CDR3 sequence (DNA): TGTGCCACCAGTGACCAGGGAACTAATGAAAAACTGTTTTTT. Residues: CATSDQGTNEKLFF.

The chain carries TRBV6-5 and TRBJ2-7; D is unresolved. Germline lookup yields CDR1 MNHEY and CDR2 SVGAGI. V dropped 4 bases and J dropped 5 bases, with 12 bases sitting between them. The CDR3 spans 13 residues. The DNA of the CDR3 is TGTGCCAGCAGTTCTGACCCGAGGAACGAGCAGTACTTC. Amino acids: CASSSDPRNEQYF.

This clonotype was seen a few times. This chain uses TRBV3-1 with TRBJ2-7, with 11 bases lining up with TRBD1. Germline CDR1 and CDR2: LGHDT and YNNKEL (reference sequence). The length of the CDR3 is 14 residues. The trim removed 5 bases at V and 6 bases at J, leaving 6 bases unmatched. The CDR3 loop reads CASSKDRGPFEQYF. The CDR3 nucleotides read TGTGCCAGCAGCAAGGACAGGGGGCCCTTCGAGCAGTACTTC.

The V gene is TRBV11-1, the J gene TRBJ2-2; possibly TRBD2 for D (6 bases). The germline V and J ends were trimmed by 3 bases and 6 bases, with 11 bases remaining between them. This CDR3 is built from 14 residues. The germline gives CDR1 SGHAT, CDR2 FQDESV (reference sequence). The CDR3 coding sequence is TGTGCCAGCAGCTTTAATCCTAGCGCCGGGGAGCTGTTTTTT. Translating gives CASSFNPSAGELFF.

This clonotype was found a few times. This sequence joins TRBV24-1 and TRBJ1-1, with D perhaps TRBD1 (5 bases). Trimming took off 5 bases at V and 7 bases at J, with 16 bases between the two ends. The length of the CDR3 is 14 residues. Per germline, CDR1 KGHDR and CDR2 SFDVKD. The CDR3 region is CATSGSGPGGEAFF. The CDR3 DNA follows: TGTGCCACCAGTGGTTCGGGCCCCGGGGGTGAAGCTTTCTTT.

This clonotype was detected many times. This sequence joins TRBV25-1 and TRBJ2-1; D may match TRBD1 or TRBD2 (5 bases each). The CDR3 loop spans 14 amino acids. Germline-derived CDR1 and CDR2 are MGHDK and SYGVNS. V was pared by 5 bases and J by 7 bases, with 15 bases between. The CDR3 DNA follows: TGTGCCAGCAGTCCCGGGACGCTGCCTAATGAGCAGTTCTTC. Protein sequence: CASSPGTLPNEQFF.

In this sample, this clonotype turned up many times. The gene calls are TRBV28 and TRBJ2-7; unclear D gene. This CDR3 is built from 11 residues. Per germline, CDR1 MDHEN and CDR2 SYDVKM. Between the trimmed V and J ends, which lost 5 bases and 3 bases, there was a span of 5 bases. CDR3 protein: CASSAFYEQYF. The CDR3 nucleotides read TGTGCCAGCAGTGCCTTCTACGAGCAGTACTTC.

This chain joins TRBV7-3 and TRBJ2-7; D uncertain. Germline V gene sequence: CDR1 SGHTA, CDR2 FQGTGA. The V gene lost 2 bases and the J gene lost 2 bases, with 13 bases spanning the gap. CDR3 length: 15 amino acids. The CDR3 loop reads CASSLSAGQPYEQYF. CDR3 DNA: TGTGCCAGCAGCTTATCGGCAGGCCAACCCTACGAGCAGTACTTC. Filled out from reference TRBV7-3 and TRBJ2-7, the complete variable domain reads GAGVSQTPSNKVTEKGKYVELRCDPISGHTALYWYRQSLGQGPEFLIYFQGTGAADDSGLPNDRFFAVRPEGSVSTLKIQRTERGDSAVYLCASSLSAGQPYEQYFGPGTRLTVT.

A few counts support this clonotype. The J gene is TRBJ1-2, the V gene TRBV9; maybe TRBD1 (6 bases). This CDR3 is built from 15 residues. Germline loops: CDR1 SGDLS, CDR2 YYNGEE. The V gene lost 3 bases and the J gene lost 2 bases, with 14 bases spanning the gap. CDR3: CASSAGVNSNYGYTF. CDR3 sequence (DNA): TGTGCCAGCAGCGCAGGGGTGAACTCCAACTATGGCTACACCTTC.

This clonotype came up many times. The chain uses TRBV6-1 and TRBJ2-5; a weak D match, TRBD2 (6 bases). The CDR3 covers 15 residues. In germline, CDR1 is MNHNS, CDR2 SASEGT. The V gene lost 7 bases and the J gene lost 5 bases, with 20 bases spanning the gap. This CDR3 is CASNIPAGTGETQYF. CDR3 sequence (DNA): TGTGCCAGCAACATCCCGGCAGGGACTGGGGAGACCCAGTACTTC.